The entry that follows covers one TCR beta chain sequence. What it binds is not known. This sample includes further DNA sequences coding for the same CDR3. Isolated RNA was reverse transcribed in full, so expressed TCRB transcripts were sequenced. Repertoires were generated with immunoSEQ multiplex PCR, while TCRdb's copy carries only in-frame clones and drops some. The sample lists roughly 24,000 clones; about two thirds were seen once. Germline loops: CDR1 SEHNR, CDR2 FQNEAQ (reference sequence). This CDR3 has 14 amino acids. The J segment lost 1 base and the V segment lost 6 bases, leaving 3 bases of the junction unmatched. These data belong to a study of beta chain features in type 1 diabetes. Points from the study as a whole: It was among patients, rather than healthy donors, that naive, central memory and Treg TCRB repertoires appeared more similar. Type 1 diabetes patients showed a moderate but significant shortening of TCRB CDR3s in all four CD4+ subsets. Patients and controls would be equally affected if PCR favored shorter templates.

Specimen: Tregs from blood. This rearrangement joins TRBV7-9 to TRBJ1-1; TRBD1 aligns across 9 bases. The TCR comes from a man younger than 35 with type 1 diabetes. In nucleotides, the CDR3 is TGTGCCAGCAGTCCGGGACAGGGGAACACTGAAGCTTTCTTT. Protein: CASSPGQGNTEAFF.